This T cell receptor beta chain was found in a study of lymphopenia after photon versus proton radiotherapy (dated by TCRdb to about 2019). The study in broad terms: In patients with gastrointestinal tumors who developed high-grade lymphopenia, the study compared the immunological effects of photon radiation therapy with those of proton radiation therapy. The cohort included some 20 patients with gastrointestinal tumors who developed lymphopenia after receiving either photon or proton therapy. The goal of the study was to characterize the differences between the two radiation modalities in how they affect the immune system. Summary of the overall study and its limitations: Among patients across the cohort who died, overall survival time showed an inverse correlation with a larger post-nadir drop in TCR diversity. The survival association was assessed only in patients who died, and the authors presented better survival with proton therapy as a possibility rather than a demonstrated result. Relative stability during treatment was observed in proton-treated patients, whereas loss of naive T cells and TCR diversity and gain of effector/memory populations were observed in photon-treated patients. After the lymphocyte count nadir, photon-treated repertoires showed oligoclonal expansion, especially of CD8+ Temra cells, which drove the drop in diversity.

The germline V gene (reference sequence) gives CDR1 as LNHDA and CDR2 as SQIVND. The CDR3, cysteine through phenylalanine, is 17 amino acids long. Only CDR3 DNA remains: 51 bases, in frame from the first base. Here V drops 5 bases and J drops 4 bases, and the junction holds 16 bases not matched to any gene. On this clone: Its cognate antigen has yet to be identified. Per-nucleotide qualities are absent, and no much larger clonotype sits a single base away.

The method behind the library was the immunoSEQ multiplex PCR assay. Alongside multiparametric flow cytometry, deep sequencing of rearranged TCR beta loci was used to profile the T cell repertoires. Imported from immuneACCESS, the table was reduced by TCRdb to in-frame sequences with V and J called. These copies leave out some clones; in studies compared against another copy, an unresolved V gene accounts for under half, and the cause of the remainder is not known. This sample comprises around 16,000 clones, less than 90% of them detected only once. Under 60% of the sample rests with the top ten. This TCR was recovered from a woman aged 60-75 years with cholangiocarcinoma. Some clones in this sample may be carry-over from other donors' samples. Recombination linked TRBV19 to TRBJ1-2; 7 bases in the middle match TRBD1. The sample here was peripheral blood, taken from a patient treated with proton-based radiotherapy. The CDR3 here reads CASSASGTVPPAYGYTF. The DNA sequence follows: TGTGCCAGTAGTGCTTCCGGGACAGTTCCCCCGGCCTATGGCTACACCTTC.